The rows below give T cell receptor beta chains drawn from one sample of a study of blood T cell repertoires in COVID-19. This table comes from immunoSEQ multiplex PCR, and its TCRdb copy is limited to in-frame clones, with some not included. Seen here are 150,000 or so clones, roughly 86% observed once, and the top ten hold around 8.5%. Material for sequencing was peripheral blood. The receptors originated from a woman in her sixties or seventies with acute or convalescent COVID-19. CDR3s include the opening cysteine and the closing phenylalanine or tryptophan. The order of the fields is V gene, clone size, J gene, D gene, CDR3 DNA, CDR3 protein. A D gene is named only where the DNA matches it firmly. Some rows have no size entry. The others give once, few or many, or a class for an expanded clone.

v_call: TRBV5-4
clone_size: .
j_call: TRBJ1-1
d_call: .
cdr3_nt: TGTGCCAGCACCCTCGGGGGAGTGGACACTGAAGCTTTCTTT
cdr3_aa: CASTLGGVDTEAFF

v_call: TRBV5-1
clone_size: .
j_call: TRBJ1-2
d_call: .
cdr3_nt: TGCGCCAGCAGTAGGGCCGGGACATTTAACTATGGCTACACCTTC
cdr3_aa: CASSRAGTFNYGYTF

v_call: TRBV3-1/TRBV3-2
clone_size: .
j_call: TRBJ1-1
d_call: .
cdr3_nt: TGTGCCAGCAGCCAAGATGTGGAGACTGAAGCTTTCTTT
cdr3_aa: CASSQDVETEAFF

v_call: TRBV6-1
clone_size: .
j_call: TRBJ2-5
d_call: TRBD1
cdr3_nt: TGTGCCAGCAGTGCCAGCTATCGGACAGGGTTTGAGACCCAGTACTTC
cdr3_aa: CASSASYRTGFETQYF

v_call: TRBV28
clone_size: .
j_call: TRBJ2-6
d_call: .
cdr3_nt: TGTGCCAGCAGAATCCCGGGGGGGGCCAACGTCCTGACTTTC
cdr3_aa: CASRIPGGANVLTF

v_call: TRBV4-1
clone_size: .
j_call: TRBJ1-5
d_call: .
cdr3_nt: TGCGCCAGCAGCCAAGAAGCGGCCCAGCCCCAGCATTTT
cdr3_aa: CASSQEAAQPQHF

v_call: TRBV14
clone_size: .
j_call: TRBJ2-7
d_call: .
cdr3_nt: TGTGCCAGCAGCCCGTTGCCCAGCTACGAGCAGTACTTC
cdr3_aa: CASSPLPSYEQYF

v_call: TRBV7-9
clone_size: .
j_call: TRBJ2-1
d_call: .
cdr3_nt: TGTGCCAGCAGCTTAATCCAGCGATCCTACAATGAGCAGTTCTTC
cdr3_aa: CASSLIQRSYNEQFF

v_call: TRBV5-1
clone_size: .
j_call: TRBJ1-3
d_call: .
cdr3_nt: TGCGCCAGCAGCTTGTTGCAGACAGCCTCTGGAAACACCATATATTTT
cdr3_aa: CASSLLQTASGNTIYF

v_call: TRBV7-2
clone_size: .
j_call: TRBJ2-5
d_call: .
cdr3_nt: TGTGCCAGTCAGGAAGAGACCCAGTACTTC
cdr3_aa: CASQEETQYF

v_call: TRBV2
clone_size: .
j_call: TRBJ1-1
d_call: TRBD1
cdr3_nt: TGTGCCAGCAGTGTGGGACAGTTGAACACTGAAGCTTTCTTT
cdr3_aa: CASSVGQLNTEAFF

v_call: TRBV15
clone_size: .
j_call: TRBJ2-7
d_call: .
cdr3_nt: TGTGCCACCAGCAGAGATCGAGGATACGAGCAGTACTTC
cdr3_aa: CATSRDRGYEQYF

v_call: TRBV5-4
clone_size: once
j_call: TRBJ2-5
d_call: TRBD2
cdr3_nt: TGTGCCAGCAGTTTCGGACTAGCGGACAAGAGAACCCAGTACTTC
cdr3_aa: CASSFGLADKRTQYF

v_call: TRBV2
clone_size: .
j_call: TRBJ1-5
d_call: .
cdr3_nt: TGTGCCAGCAGCTCCCAGGGACTCAATCAGCCCCAGCATTTT
cdr3_aa: CASSSQGLNQPQHF

v_call: TRBV12-5
clone_size: .
j_call: TRBJ2-2
d_call: .
cdr3_nt: TGTGCTAGTGGTTTGTTCGGGACAGGGGAGCTGTTTTTT
cdr3_aa: CASGLFGTGELFF

v_call: TRBV5-1
clone_size: .
j_call: TRBJ1-1
d_call: .
cdr3_nt: TGCGCCAGCAGCTTGGTGCAGGGTAGTACTGAAGCTTTCTTT
cdr3_aa: CASSLVQGSTEAFF

v_call: TRBV7-8
clone_size: .
j_call: TRBJ1-5
d_call: .
cdr3_nt: TGTGCCAGCAGCGTAGACAGAGCCAATCAGCCCCAGCATTTT
cdr3_aa: CASSVDRANQPQHF

v_call: TRBV6-6
clone_size: few
j_call: TRBJ1-6
d_call: .
cdr3_nt: TGTGCCAGCAGTTTACATAATTCTTCACCCCTCCACTTT
cdr3_aa: CASSLHNSSPLHF

v_call: TRBV5-1
clone_size: .
j_call: TRBJ2-3
d_call: TRBD2
cdr3_nt: TGCGCCAGCAGCTTGGCGACTAGCGGGGGGCCTGGGGATACGCAGTATTTT
cdr3_aa: CASSLATSGGPGDTQYF

v_call: TRBV7-2
clone_size: .
j_call: TRBJ2-7
d_call: TRBD1
cdr3_nt: TGTGCCAGCAGCCCAAGCCGGCAGGGGGCGAGGTACGAGCAGTACTTC
cdr3_aa: CASSPSRQGARYEQYF

v_call: TRBV29-1
clone_size: .
j_call: TRBJ2-2
d_call: TRBD2
cdr3_nt: TGCAGCGTTGGGATGGGACTAGTGAACACCGGGGAGCTGTTTTTT
cdr3_aa: CSVGMGLVNTGELFF

v_call: TRBV9
clone_size: .
j_call: TRBJ1-4
d_call: TRBD1
cdr3_nt: TGTGCCAGCAGCCCCTACAGGGGGCAGAGTAATGAAAAACTGTTTTTT
cdr3_aa: CASSPYRGQSNEKLFF

v_call: TRBV9
clone_size: few
j_call: TRBJ2-2
d_call: TRBD1
cdr3_nt: TGTGCCAGCAGCCCGCGGACAGGGGGCACCGGGGAGCTGTTTTTT
cdr3_aa: CASSPRTGGTGELFF

v_call: TRBV28
clone_size: .
j_call: TRBJ2-1
d_call: .
cdr3_nt: TGTGCCAGCAAAATACGGGACACATCAGTCCGGGGAAGGAATGAGCAGTTCTTC
cdr3_aa: CASKIRDTSVRGRNEQFF

v_call: TRBV19
clone_size: .
j_call: TRBJ1-5
d_call: .
cdr3_nt: TGTGCCTGCACAGCAGGGGTTTTCAATCAGCCCCAGCATTTT
cdr3_aa: CACTAGVFNQPQHF

v_call: TRBV5-1
clone_size: .
j_call: TRBJ2-4
d_call: .
cdr3_nt: TGCGCCAGCAGCTTGGAGGGCGGGGTATCTACTGTAGCCAAAAACATTCAGTACTTC
cdr3_aa: CASSLEGGVSTVAKNIQYF

v_call: TRBV4-2
clone_size: .
j_call: TRBJ1-4
d_call: TRBD1
cdr3_nt: TGTGCCAGCAGCCAGGGACAGGGTGGGGAAAAACTGTTTTTT
cdr3_aa: CASSQGQGGEKLFF

v_call: TRBV3-1/TRBV3-2
clone_size: once
j_call: TRBJ1-3
d_call: .
cdr3_nt: TGTGCCAGCAGCCAAGTTACCTACTCTGGAAACACCATATATTTT
cdr3_aa: CASSQVTYSGNTIYF

v_call: TRBV4-3
clone_size: .
j_call: TRBJ1-2
d_call: .
cdr3_nt: TGCGCCAGCAGCCAAGATACAGGGATTGGGTATGGCTCGACCTTC
cdr3_aa: CASSQDTGIGYGSTF

v_call: TRBV15
clone_size: .
j_call: TRBJ2-1
d_call: .
cdr3_nt: TGTGCCACCAGCAGATCCAGGGGAGGGTATGAGTTCTTC
cdr3_aa: CATSRSRGGYEFF

v_call: TRBV15
clone_size: .
j_call: TRBJ2-5
d_call: TRBD1
cdr3_nt: TGTGCCACCAGCAGCTGGGACAGGGGAGAGACCCAGTACTTC
cdr3_aa: CATSSWDRGETQYF